This entry lists 24 T cell receptor beta chains sequenced from one sample in a study of blood T cell repertoires in COVID-19. Some clones are missing from TCRdb's copy, which holds only in-frame ones; the method was immunoSEQ multiplex PCR. The table has 250,000 to 350,000 clones, about nine tenths seen once. Material: PBMCs or T cells enriched from blood (not recorded which). These receptors were taken from a man in his sixties who had recovered from COVID-19.

This chain joins TRBV7-9 and TRBJ2-2; 12 positions match TRBD2. The ends lost 5 bases at V and 4 bases at J; junction bases unmatched: 2. Germline V gives CDR1 SEHNR, CDR2 FQNEAQ (reference sequence). This CDR3 is built from 15 residues. The CDR3 nucleotides are TGTGCCAGCAGCCCACTAGCGGGGGGCACCGGGGAGCTGTTTTTT. Its protein product is CASSPLAGGTGELFF. Filled out from reference TRBV7-9 and TRBJ2-2, the complete variable domain reads DTGVSQNPRHKITKRGQNVTFRCDPISEHNRLYWYRQTLGQGPEFLTYFQNEAQLEKSRLLSDRFSAERPKGSFSTLEIQRTEQGDSAMYLCASSPLAGGTGELFFGEGSRLTVL.

The rearrangement links TRBV27 to TRBJ2-2, with 7 bases that match TRBD2. The V and J ends lost 1 base and 3 bases, in that order; junction bases with no gene match: 17. This CDR3 spans 20 amino acids. Germline-derived CDR1 and CDR2 are MNHEY and SMNVEV (reference sequence). CDR3 sequence: CASSLWFSSWEGTDTGELFF. CDR3 nucleotides: TGTGCCAGCAGTTTATGGTTTTCATCTTGGGAGGGGACCGACACCGGGGAGCTGTTTTTT.

The genes are TRBV18 and TRBJ1-1, with 8 bases matching TRBD1. The CDR3 sequence is 15 residues long. Germline V CDR1 and CDR2: KGHSH, LQKENI. The ends lost 2 bases at V and 2 bases at J; junction bases unmatched: 4. The CDR3 reads CASSPMDRVNTEAFF. DNA of the CDR3: TGTGCCAGCTCACCAATGGACAGGGTTAACACTGAAGCTTTCTTT.

This clone was recorded only once. The V gene is TRBV5-4, the J gene TRBJ1-5; TRBD1 might be the D (5 bases). This CDR3 has 15 residues. Germline CDR1 SGHNT, CDR2 YYREEE (reference sequence). Trimming removed 4 bases at V and 5 bases at J, with 16 bases between. The CDR3 region is CASSITGLGDQPQHF. The CDR3 coding sequence is TGTGCCAGCAGCATAACGGGACTGGGAGATCAGCCCCAGCATTTT.

The chain has TRBV7-9 and TRBJ2-7, with TRBD2 matching 7 bases. Germline V gene sequence: CDR1 SEHNR, CDR2 FQNEAQ (reference sequence). J gave up 0 bases and V 6 bases, and 5 bases lay outside the gene matches. The CDR3 loop spans 14 amino acids. The CDR3 bases are TGTGCCAGCAGTAAGCGGGGCACCTCCTACGAGCAGTACTTC. Protein sequence: CASSKRGTSYEQYF.

The chain joins TRBV3-1 (or the pseudogene TRBV3-2) to TRBJ2-3, with 10 bases matching TRBD2. Germline V gene lookup returns CDR1 LGHDT and CDR2 YNNKEL (reference sequence). V was pared by 1 base and J by 2 bases, with 3 bases of the junction left unmatched. The length of the CDR3 is 16 residues. The CDR3 sequence is CASSQVLAGDTDTQYF. In nucleotides, the CDR3 is TGTGCCAGCAGCCAAGTTCTAGCGGGGGACACAGATACGCAGTATTTT.

The V and J genes are TRBV18 and TRBJ2-7, with TRBD1 matching 7 bases. V shed 6 bases, J shed 3 bases, and the junction held 8 bases outside the gene matches. Germline lookup yields CDR1 KGHSH and CDR2 LQKENI. The CDR3 runs to 14 residues. The CDR3 region has the DNA TGTGCCAGCTCCCCCGGACAGGTTCTCTACGAGCAGTACTTC. Protein sequence: CASSPGQVLYEQYF.

V gene TRBV9 combines with J gene TRBJ1-6, with TRBD1 matching over 10 bases. V was clipped by 4 bases and J by 9 bases; unmatched bases: 7. Germline CDR1 reads SGDLS; CDR2 reads YYNGEE. This CDR3 region has 15 residues. The CDR3 nucleotides read TGTGCCAGCAGCCCCCGGGACAGGGGAGCTTCACCCCTCCACTTT. Residues: CASSPRDRGASPLHF. Complete variable domain (other parts from reference TRBV9 and TRBJ1-6): DSGVTQTPKHLITATGQRVTLRCSPRSGDLSVYWYQQSLDQGLQFLIQYYNGEERAKGNILERFSAQQFPDLHSELNLSSLELGDSALYFCASSPRDRGASPLHFGNGTRLTVT.

The V gene is TRBV29-1, the J gene TRBJ2-3, with D possibly being TRBD1 (6 bases). Germline V gene data show CDR1 as SQVTM and CDR2 as ANQGSEA. There are 13 residues in the CDR3. Trimming left V 6 bases short and J 0 bases short, with 10 bases between. The CDR3 bases are TGCAGCGTGGACAGTTTTAGCACAGATACGCAGTATTTT. Its translation is CSVDSFSTDTQYF.

The CDR3 bases are TGTGCCAGCAGTTACTCGACTAGCCCAAGCTCCTACGAGCAGTACTTC. Its translation: CASSYSTSPSSYEQYF. The chain is built from TRBV6-5 and TRBJ2-7; TRBD2 matches at 7 bases. The trim removed 0 bases at V and 0 bases at J, leaving 5 bases unmatched. The CDR3 sequence is 16 residues long. Per the germline V gene, CDR1 is MNHEY and CDR2 is SVGAGI.

The chain recombines TRBV25-1 with TRBJ2-1; 10 positions match TRBD2. This CDR3 has 14 residues. Losses at the gene ends were 3 bases for V and 10 bases for J; bases not matched to a gene: 6. Germline CDR1 reads MGHDK; CDR2 reads SYGVNS. In DNA, the CDR3 is TGTGCCAGCAGTGAGTCTAGCGGGGGTGGGGAGCAGTTCTTC. It is translated as CASSESSGGGEQFF.

This clone has just a few counts. V is TRBV27 and J is TRBJ1-1; D is ambiguous. V was cut by 5 bases and J by 1 base, with 14 bases left in between. CDR1 and CDR2 (germline): MNHEY, SMNVEV (reference sequence). The length of the CDR3 is 15 residues. The CDR3 region is CASSPTGRANTEAFF. CDR3 coding DNA: TGTGCCAGCAGTCCGACTGGCAGAGCGAACACTGAAGCTTTCTTT.

This clone has a single count. The chain has TRBV5-1 and TRBJ2-1, with 11 positions matching TRBD2. This CDR3 has 16 residues. With 4 bases clipped from V and 4 bases from J, the junction kept 7 bases outside the gene matches. Looked up from germline, CDR1 is SGHRS and CDR2 is YFSETQ. CDR3 DNA sequence: TGCGCCAGCAGCATGGGGACTAGCGGAGCTTACAATGAGCAGTTCTTC. This gives the protein CASSMGTSGAYNEQFF. Full variable domain (remainder filled in from reference TRBV5-1 and TRBJ2-1): KAGVTQTPRYLIKTRGQQVTLSCSPISGHRSVSWYQQTPGQGLQFLFEYFSETQRNKGNFPGRFSGRQFSNSRSEMNVSTLELGDSALYLCASSMGTSGAYNEQFFGPGTRLTVL.

The gene calls are TRBV11-3 and TRBJ2-5; 7 nucleotides line up with TRBD1. The germline CDR1 and CDR2 sequences are SGHNT and YENEEA. The V and J ends lost 6 bases and 4 bases, in that order; junction bases with no gene match: 8. This CDR3 is 14 amino acids long. Here the CDR3 DNA reads TGTGCCAGCAGTCAAGCAGACAGGGTAGAGACCCAGTACTTC. Encoded protein: CASSQADRVETQYF.

The J gene is TRBJ2-5, the V gene TRBV7-9; 11 bases are a match to TRBD1. CDR3 size: 16 residues. Germline values: CDR1 SEHNR, CDR2 FQNEAQ (reference sequence). With V trimmed by 2 bases and J by 2 bases, 4 bases remained unmatched. The DNA of the CDR3 is TGTGCCAGCAGCTTATGGACAGGGGGCTTTCAAGAGACCCAGTACTTC. Its translation is CASSLWTGGFQETQYF. The whole variable domain, filled in from reference TRBV7-9 and TRBJ2-5, reads DTGVSQNPRHKITKRGQNVTFRCDPISEHNRLYWYRQTLGQGPEFLTYFQNEAQLEKSRLLSDRFSAERPKGSFSTLEIQRTEQGDSAMYLCASSLWTGGFQETQYFGPGTRLLVL.

V usage is TRBV3-1 (or the pseudogene TRBV3-2) and J usage is TRBJ1-2, with D uncertain. The CDR3 is 12 amino acids. V dropped 6 bases and J dropped 0 bases, with 5 bases sitting between them. Germline assignment: CDR1 LGHDT and CDR2 YNNKEL (reference sequence). The CDR3, as DNA: TGTGCCAGCAGGATAGCTAACTATGGCTACACCTTC. Translated, it gives CASRIANYGYTF.

This clone appeared once. The gene calls are TRBV6-1 and TRBJ1-2; 8 bases fit TRBD1. Germline trimming cut 2 bases from V and 7 bases from J; bases unmatched to any gene: 12. CDR1 MNHNS and CDR2 SASEGT come from the germline V gene. The CDR3 extends over 16 amino acids. The CDR3 loop reads CASSEQEVRGLGGYTF. The CDR3 nucleotides read TGTGCCAGCAGTGAACAGGAGGTCAGGGGGCTCGGTGGCTACACCTTC.

The chain joins TRBV5-8 to TRBJ1-2; possible D gene TRBD1, 5 bases. CDR1 SGHTS and CDR2 YDEGEE come from the germline V gene. CDR3 length: 16 amino acids. Trimming left V 2 bases short and J 4 bases short, with 18 bases between. This CDR3 is CASSFGPQVLGYGYTF. In nucleotides, the CDR3 is TGTGCCAGCAGCTTTGGGCCACAGGTGCTCGGCTATGGCTACACCTTC. Full variable domain (remainder filled in from reference TRBV5-8 and TRBJ1-2): EAGVTQSPTHLIKTRGQQATLRCSPISGHTSVYWYQQALGLGLQFLLWYDEGEERNRGNFPPRFSGRQFPNYSSELNVNALELEDSALYLCASSFGPQVLGYGYTFGSGTRLTVV.

V and J are TRBV7-6 and TRBJ1-4, with 8 bases fitting TRBD1. The CDR3 sequence is 18 residues long. In germline, CDR1 is SGHVS, CDR2 FNYEAQ. J was trimmed by 8 bases and V by 2 bases; bases with no gene match: 16. The CDR3 spells CASSLYSGGIGIGEKLFF. The DNA of the CDR3 is TGTGCCAGCAGCTTATATTCAGGGGGCATCGGAATAGGAGAAAAACTGTTTTTT.

A word on this clone: The junction departs from the called germline gene at one end, perhaps through a read error. This chain uses TRBV3-1 (or the pseudogene TRBV3-2) with TRBJ2-7; D call uncertain. There are 12 residues in the CDR3. In germline, CDR1 is LGHDT, CDR2 YNNKEL (reference sequence). This CDR3 reads CASSQDEPTRDF. The CDR3 DNA reads as TGTGCCAGCAGCCAAGACGAGCCGACTCGGGACTTC.

This rearrangement joins TRBV9 to TRBJ2-1, with TRBD2 matching over 9 bases. CDR1 and CDR2 (germline): SGDLS, YYNGEE. The J segment lost 9 bases and the V segment lost 0 bases, leaving 7 bases of the junction unmatched. This CDR3 contains 15 residues. Here the CDR3 reads CASSVVGGGAGEQFF. The DNA of the CDR3 is TGTGCCAGCAGCGTAGTTGGCGGGGGGGCCGGTGAGCAGTTCTTC.

This chain uses TRBV5-1 with TRBJ1-1; unclear D gene. In germline, CDR1 is SGHRS, CDR2 YFSETQ. The CDR3 length is 15 residues. The V and J ends lost 0 bases and 0 bases respectively, with 9 bases between them. CDR3 residues: CASSLAATMNTEAFF. The CDR3 DNA reads TGCGCCAGCAGCTTGGCCGCTACGATGAACACTGAAGCTTTCTTT.

This chain links TRBV6-5 with TRBJ1-2; D is ambiguous. CDR3 size: 13 residues. V was shortened by 11 bases and J by 2 bases, with 15 bases between the two germline ends. The V gene's germline CDR1 is MNHEY and CDR2 SVGAGI. In nucleotides, the CDR3 is TGTGCCGGTGCGTCGAGTTGGAACTATGGCTACACCTTC. It translates to CAGASSWNYGYTF.

This clone was seen more than once but under ten times. This chain uses TRBV7-2 with TRBJ2-5; TRBD2 matches 10 bases. V shed 5 bases and J 1 base; nucleotides not matched to a gene: 4. Germline-derived CDR1 and CDR2 are SGHTA and FQGNSA. The CDR3 consists of 15 residues. CDR3 region: CASSQRGGPQETQYF. In DNA form, the CDR3 reads TGTGCCAGCAGCCAGCGGGGGGGCCCCCAAGAGACCCAGTACTTC.